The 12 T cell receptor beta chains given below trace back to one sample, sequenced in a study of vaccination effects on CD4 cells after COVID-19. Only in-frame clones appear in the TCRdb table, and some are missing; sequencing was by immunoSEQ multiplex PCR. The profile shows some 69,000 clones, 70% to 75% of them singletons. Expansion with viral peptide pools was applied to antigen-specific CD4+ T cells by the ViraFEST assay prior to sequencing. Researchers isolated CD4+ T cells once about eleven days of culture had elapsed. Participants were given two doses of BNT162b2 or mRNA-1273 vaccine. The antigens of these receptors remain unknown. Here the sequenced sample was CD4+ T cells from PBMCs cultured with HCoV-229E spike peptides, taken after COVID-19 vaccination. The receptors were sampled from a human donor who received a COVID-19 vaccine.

CDR3 residues: CASSPYLTGTGPGGRGYTF. CDR3 bases: TGTGCCAGCTCACCCTACCTCACCGGGACAGGGCCGGGTGGAAGAGGCTACACCTTC. V and J are TRBV18 and TRBJ1-2; 9 bases are shared with TRBD1. Germline loops: CDR1 KGHSH, CDR2 LQKENI. The CDR3 is made up of 19 amino acids. With V trimmed by 3 bases and J by 8 bases, 22 bases remained unmatched. Based on the CDR3 plus reference TRBV18 and TRBJ1-2, the full variable domain is NAGVMQNPRHLVRRRGQEARLRCSPMKGHSHVYWYRQLPEEGLKFMVYLQKENIIDESGMPKERFSAEFPKEGPSILRIQQVVRGDSAAYFCASSPYLTGTGPGGRGYTFGSGTRLTVV.

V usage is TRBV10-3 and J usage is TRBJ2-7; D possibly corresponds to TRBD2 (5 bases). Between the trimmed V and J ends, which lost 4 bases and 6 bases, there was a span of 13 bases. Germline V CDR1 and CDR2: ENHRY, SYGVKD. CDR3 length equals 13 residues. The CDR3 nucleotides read TGTGCCATCAGTGCCGTAGAGGGAAGCGAGCAGTACGTC. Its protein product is CAISAVEGSEQYV.

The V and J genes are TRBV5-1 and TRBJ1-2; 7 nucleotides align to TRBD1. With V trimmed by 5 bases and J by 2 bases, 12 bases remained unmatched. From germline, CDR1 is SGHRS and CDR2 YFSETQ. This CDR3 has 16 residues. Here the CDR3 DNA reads TGCGCCAGCAGGCAGTTCAAGACAGGGAAGAACTATGGCTACACCTTC. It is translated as CASRQFKTGKNYGYTF. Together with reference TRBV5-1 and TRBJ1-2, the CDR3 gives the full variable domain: KAGVTQTPRYLIKTRGQQVTLSCSPISGHRSVSWYQQTPGQGLQFLFEYFSETQRNKGNFPGRFSGRQFSNSRSEMNVSTLELGDSALYLCASRQFKTGKNYGYTFGSGTRLTVV.

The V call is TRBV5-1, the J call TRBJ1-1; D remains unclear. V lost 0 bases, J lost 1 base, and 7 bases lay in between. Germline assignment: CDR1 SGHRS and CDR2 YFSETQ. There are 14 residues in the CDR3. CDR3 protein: CASSLEGTNTEAFF. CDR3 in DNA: TGCGCCAGCAGCTTGGAGGGAACGAACACTGAAGCTTTCTTT.

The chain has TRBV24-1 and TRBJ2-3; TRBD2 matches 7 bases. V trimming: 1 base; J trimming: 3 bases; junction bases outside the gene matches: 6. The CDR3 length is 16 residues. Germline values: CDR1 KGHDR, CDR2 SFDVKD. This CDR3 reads CATSDFRLASTDTQYF. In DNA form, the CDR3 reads TGTGCCACCAGTGATTTCAGACTAGCTTCGACAGATACGCAGTATTTT.

This CDR3 is CASRKDGTDSPLHF. In DNA form, the CDR3 reads TGTGCCAGCAGAAAAGACGGGACCGACTCACCCCTCCACTTT. J is TRBJ1-6 and V is TRBV7-3; tentative D call: TRBD1 (5 bases). The V end was cut by 6 bases, the J end by 10 bases, with 16 bases between. This CDR3 is built from 14 residues. Germline V CDR1 and CDR2: SGHTA, FQGTGA.

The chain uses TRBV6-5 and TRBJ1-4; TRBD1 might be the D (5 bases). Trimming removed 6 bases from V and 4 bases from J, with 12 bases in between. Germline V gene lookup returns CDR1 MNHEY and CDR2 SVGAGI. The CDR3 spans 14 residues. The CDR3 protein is CASRLGGGNEKLFF. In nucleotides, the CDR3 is TGTGCCAGCAGGCTCGGGGGGGGTAATGAAAAACTGTTTTTT.

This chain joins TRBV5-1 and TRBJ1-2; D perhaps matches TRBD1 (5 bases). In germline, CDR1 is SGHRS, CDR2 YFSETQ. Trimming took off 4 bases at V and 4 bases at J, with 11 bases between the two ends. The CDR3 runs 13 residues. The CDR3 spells CASSVGASYGYTF. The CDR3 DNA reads TGCGCCAGCAGCGTAGGGGCGAGCTATGGCTACACCTTC.

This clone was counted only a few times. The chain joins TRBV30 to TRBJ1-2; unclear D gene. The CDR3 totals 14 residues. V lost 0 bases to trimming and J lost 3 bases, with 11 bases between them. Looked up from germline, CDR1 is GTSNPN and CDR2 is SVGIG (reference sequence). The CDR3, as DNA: TGTGCCTGGAGTGTAAGCAGGCTGGACTATGGCTACACCTTC. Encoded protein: CAWSVSRLDYGYTF.

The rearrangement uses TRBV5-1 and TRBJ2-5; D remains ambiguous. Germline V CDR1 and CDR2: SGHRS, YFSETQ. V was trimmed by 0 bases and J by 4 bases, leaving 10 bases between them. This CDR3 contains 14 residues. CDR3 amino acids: CASSLANSPETQYF. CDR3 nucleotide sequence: TGCGCCAGCAGCTTGGCGAACAGCCCAGAGACCCAGTACTTC.

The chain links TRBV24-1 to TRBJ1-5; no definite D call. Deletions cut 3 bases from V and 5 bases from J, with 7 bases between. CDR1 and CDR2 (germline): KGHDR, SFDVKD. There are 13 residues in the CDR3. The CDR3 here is CATSDREYQPQHF. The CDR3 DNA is TGTGCCACCAGTGATCGGGAGTATCAGCCCCAGCATTTT.

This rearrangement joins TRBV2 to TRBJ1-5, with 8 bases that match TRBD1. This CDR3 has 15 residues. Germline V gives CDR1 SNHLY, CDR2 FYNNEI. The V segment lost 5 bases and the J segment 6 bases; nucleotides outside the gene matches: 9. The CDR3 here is CASSYTGGMTQPQHF. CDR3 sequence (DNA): TGTGCCAGCAGTTATACAGGGGGAATGACTCAGCCCCAGCATTTT.